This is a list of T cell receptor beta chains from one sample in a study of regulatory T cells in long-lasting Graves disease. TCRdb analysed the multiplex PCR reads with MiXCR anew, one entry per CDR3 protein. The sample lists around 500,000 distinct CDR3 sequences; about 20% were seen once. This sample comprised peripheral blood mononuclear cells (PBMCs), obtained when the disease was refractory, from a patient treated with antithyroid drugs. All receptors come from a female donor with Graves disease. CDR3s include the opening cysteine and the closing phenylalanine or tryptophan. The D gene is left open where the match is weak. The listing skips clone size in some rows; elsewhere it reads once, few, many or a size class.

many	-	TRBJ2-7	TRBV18	CASSLGLEQYF	TGTGCCAGCTCACTAGGGCTCGAGCAGTACTTC
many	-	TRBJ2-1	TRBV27	CASSFTSNEQFF	TGTGCCAGCAGTTTCACTAGCAATGAGCAGTTCTTC
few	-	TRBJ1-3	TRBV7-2	CASSLQVLSGNTIYF	TGTGCCAGCAGCTTACAAGTCCTCTCTGGAAACACCATATATTTT
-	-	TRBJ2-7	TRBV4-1	CASSHKGFSYEQYF	TGCGCCAGCAGCCACAAAGGGTTCTCCTACGAGCAGTACTTC
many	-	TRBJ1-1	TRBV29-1	CSVVTGFGTEAFF	TGCAGCGTTGTGACGGGGTTTGGTACTGAAGCTTTCTTT
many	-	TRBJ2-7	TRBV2	CASRWTDEQYF	TGTGCCAGCAGATGGACAGACGAGCAGTACTTC
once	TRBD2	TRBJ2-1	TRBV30	CAWSRGGGSEQFF	TGTGCCTGGAGTCGCGGCGGGGGTAGTGAGCAGTTCTTC
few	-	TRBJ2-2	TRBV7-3	CASSPTMGELFF	TGTGCCAGCAGCCCGACCATGGGGGAGCTGTTTTTT
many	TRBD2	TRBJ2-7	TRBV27	CASSLSALWTSGGFYEQYF	TGTGCCAGCAGTTTATCGGCCCTATGGACTAGCGGGGGATTCTACGAGCAGTACTTC
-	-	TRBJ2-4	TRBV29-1	CSVAALTTGLGKNIQYF	TGCAGCGTTGCGGCCCTCACAACAGGTTTGGGCAAAAACATTCAGTACTTC
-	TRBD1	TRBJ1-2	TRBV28	CASSLRTGPHGYTF	TGTGCCAGCAGTTTACGGACAGGGCCGCATGGCTACACCTTC
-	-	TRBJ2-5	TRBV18	CASSPPHPGESAETQYF	TGTGCCAGCTCACCACCTCACCCAGGAGAGTCCGCAGAGACCCAGTACTTC
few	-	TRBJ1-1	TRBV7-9	CASSPPPGHANTEAFF	TGTGCCAGCAGCCCACCCCCGGGACACGCGAACACTGAAGCTTTCTTT
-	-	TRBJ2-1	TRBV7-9	CASSLRSGAYNEQFF	TGTGCCAGCAGCTTAAGATCAGGGGCCTACAATGAGCAGTTCTTC
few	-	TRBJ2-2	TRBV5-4	CASSGDGPNTGELFF	TGTGCCAGCAGCGGGGACGGCCCGAACACCGGGGAGCTGTTTTTT
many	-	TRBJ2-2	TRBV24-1	CATSDGDFTGELFF	TGTGCCACCAGTGATGGGGACTTCACCGGGGAGCTGTTTTTT
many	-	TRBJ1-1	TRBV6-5	CASSYDLGNTEAFF	TGTGCCAGCAGTTACGATTTGGGGAACACTGAAGCTTTCTTT
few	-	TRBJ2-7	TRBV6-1	CASSDDKSYEQYF	TGTGCCAGCAGTGACGACAAGTCCTACGAGCAGTACTTC
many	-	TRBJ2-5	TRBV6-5	CASSYGGSQTQYF	TGTGCCAGCAGTTACGGGGGGAGCCAGACCCAGTACTTC
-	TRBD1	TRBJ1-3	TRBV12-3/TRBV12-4	CASRADRSSGNTIYF	TGTGCCAGCAGGGCGGACAGGAGCTCTGGAAACACCATATATTTT
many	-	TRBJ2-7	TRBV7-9	CASSPGGYEQYF	TGTGCCAGCAGCCCCGGGGGCTACGAGCAGTACTTC
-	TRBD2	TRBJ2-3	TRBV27	CASSLHGTSGRADTQYF	TGTGCCAGCAGTTTACATGGGACTAGCGGGAGAGCAGATACGCAGTATTTT
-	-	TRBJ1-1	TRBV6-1	CASSESNSRTEAFF	TGTGCCAGCAGTGAATCAAACTCCCGGACTGAAGCTTTCTTT
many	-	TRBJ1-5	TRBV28	CASQGAGSNQPQHF	TGTGCCAGCCAAGGGGCAGGGAGCAATCAGCCCCAGCATTTT
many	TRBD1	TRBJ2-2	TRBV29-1	CSAGTGGIGELFF	TGCAGCGCCGGGACAGGGGGTATCGGGGAGCTGTTTTTT
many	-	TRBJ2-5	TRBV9	CASSVVGGETQYF	TGTGCCAGCAGCGTAGTAGGGGGAGAGACCCAGTACTTC
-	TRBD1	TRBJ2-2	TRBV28	CASSFRDRGTTGELFF	TGTGCCAGCAGTTTCCGGGACAGGGGGACCACCGGGGAGCTGTTTTTT
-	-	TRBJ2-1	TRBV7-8	CASSLSSSYNEQFF	TGTGCCAGCAGCTTATCTAGCTCCTACAATGAGCAGTTCTTC
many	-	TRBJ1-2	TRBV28	CASRGGGRNYGYTF	TGTGCCAGCAGAGGAGGGGGACGCAACTATGGCTACACCTTC
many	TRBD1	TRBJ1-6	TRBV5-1	CASSPGGQGNSPLHF	TGCGCCAGCAGCCCCGGCGGACAGGGTAATTCACCCCTCCACTTT
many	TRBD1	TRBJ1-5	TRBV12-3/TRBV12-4	CASSLGGQGRNQPQHF	TGTGCCAGCAGTTTAGGGGGACAGGGGAGGAATCAGCCCCAGCATTTT
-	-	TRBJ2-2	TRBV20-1	CSARPTHLLDGGELFF	TGCAGTGCTCGGCCGACCCACCTTTTGGATGGCGGGGAGCTGTTTTTT
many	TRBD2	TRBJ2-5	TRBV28	CASSFVPGGETQYF	TGTGCCAGCAGTTTCGTCCCGGGAGGGGAGACCCAGTACTTC
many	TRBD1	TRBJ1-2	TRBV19	CASTLGQRRGYTF	TGTGCCAGTACCTTGGGACAGAGGCGTGGCTACACCTTC
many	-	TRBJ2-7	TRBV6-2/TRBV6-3	CASRISPYEQYF	TGTGCCAGCAGGATCAGCCCGTACGAGCAGTACTTC
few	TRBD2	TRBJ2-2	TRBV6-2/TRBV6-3	CASSPPGLAGYTGELFF	TGTGCCAGCAGTCCACCCGGACTAGCGGGGTACACCGGGGAGCTGTTTTTT
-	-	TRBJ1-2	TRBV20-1	CSATLYTGYGYTF	TGCAGTGCTACCTTATATACCGGCTATGGCTACACCTTC
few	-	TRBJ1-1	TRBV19	CASSPTRAEAFF	TGTGCCAGTAGTCCGACCCGGGCTGAAGCTTTCTTT
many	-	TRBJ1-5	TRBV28	CASSFSGPNQPQHF	TGTGCCAGCAGTTTTTCAGGCCCGAATCAGCCCCAGCATTTT
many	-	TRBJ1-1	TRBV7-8	CASSLATRQKNTEAFF	TGTGCCAGCAGCTTAGCTACACGACAGAAGAACACTGAAGCTTTCTTT
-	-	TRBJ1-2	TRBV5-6	CASSLDDGTYGYTF	TGTGCCAGCAGCTTGGATGACGGAACCTATGGCTACACCTTC
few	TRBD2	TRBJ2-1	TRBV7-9	CASSPEAGPYNEQFF	TGTGCCAGCAGCCCAGAAGCGGGACCCTACAATGAGCAGTTCTTC
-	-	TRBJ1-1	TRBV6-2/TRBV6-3	CASSYSPRRANTEAFF	TGTGCCAGCAGTTACTCCCCAAGGCGGGCGAACACTGAAGCTTTCTTT
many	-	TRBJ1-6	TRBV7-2	CASSLTRLNSPLHF	TGTGCCAGCAGCTTAACCCGCTTGAATTCACCCCTCCACTTT
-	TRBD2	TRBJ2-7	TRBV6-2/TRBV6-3	CASSREAYEQYF	TGTGCCAGTTCCCGGGAGGCGTACGAGCAGTACTTC
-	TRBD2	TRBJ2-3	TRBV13	CASSPGLAGTTGTQYF	TGTGCCAGCAGCCCCGGACTAGCGGGTACAACCGGTACGCAGTATTTT
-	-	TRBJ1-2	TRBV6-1	CASSVFGYGYTF	TGTGCCAGCAGCGTCTTTGGATATGGCTACACCTTC
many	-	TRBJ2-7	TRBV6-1	CASTAAGYEQYF	TGTGCCAGCACCGCTGCCGGGTACGAGCAGTACTTC
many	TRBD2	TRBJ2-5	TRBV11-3	CASSSGTSGNQETQYF	TGTGCCAGCAGCTCCGGGACTAGCGGGAACCAAGAGACCCAGTACTTC
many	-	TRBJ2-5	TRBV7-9	CASSLIRQGETQYF	TGTGCCAGCAGCTTAATTAGGCAGGGCGAGACCCAGTACTTC
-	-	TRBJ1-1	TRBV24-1	CATSDARVGDAEAFF	TGTGCCACCAGTGATGCCAGGGTGGGGGACGCTGAAGCTTTCTTT
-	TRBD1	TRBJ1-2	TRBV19	CASSIWTGDYGYTF	TGTGCCAGTAGTATCTGGACAGGGGACTATGGCTACACCTTC
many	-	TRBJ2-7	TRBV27	CASTPRIGGAIYEQYF	TGTGCCAGCACCCCCCGCATCGGGGGCGCCATCTACGAGCAGTACTTC
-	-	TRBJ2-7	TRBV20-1	CSAQTAYEQYF	TGCAGTGCTCAGACAGCCTACGAGCAGTACTTC